This T cell receptor (beta chain) stems from a study of blood T cells in healthy people across ages. Broader study findings: It was held that the diversity estimates obtained from one million T cells were underestimates.

Primed by a sample-barcoded 5' primer and a J-beta primer mix, a second PCR proceeded for about 7 to 12 cycles. One entry per CDR3 protein results from TCRdb running MiXCR on the 5' RACE reads. The profile shows around 1,500,000 distinct CDR3 sequences, 35% to 45% of them singletons. This clonotype was counted between two and nine times. Antigen specificity is unknown. CDR3 length: 16 amino acids. The V end was cut by 2 bases, the J end by 4 bases, with 15 bases between. Germline CDR1 MNHNS, CDR2 SASEGT. The chain is built from TRBV6-1 and TRBJ1-5, with a weak D call TRBD1 (5 bases). This receptor was obtained from a woman aged 18-29 years in good health. Sequencing input: blood. The CDR3 region has the DNA TGTGCCAGCAGTGAATTTGGCAGGGTGGCAAATCAGCCCCAGCATTTT. Amino acid sequence: CASSEFGRVANQPQHF.